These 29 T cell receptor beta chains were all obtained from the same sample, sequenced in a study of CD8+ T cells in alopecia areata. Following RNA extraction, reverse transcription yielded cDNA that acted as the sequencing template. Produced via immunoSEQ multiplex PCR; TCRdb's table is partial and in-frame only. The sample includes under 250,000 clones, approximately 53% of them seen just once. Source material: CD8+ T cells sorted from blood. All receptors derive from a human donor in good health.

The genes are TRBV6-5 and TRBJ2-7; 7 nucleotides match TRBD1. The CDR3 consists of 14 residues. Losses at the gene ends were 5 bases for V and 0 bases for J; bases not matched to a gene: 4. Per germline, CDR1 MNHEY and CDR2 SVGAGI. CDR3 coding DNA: TGTGCCAGCAGTCCGGGGACAGCCTCCTACGAGCAGTACTTC. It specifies CASSPGTASYEQYF.

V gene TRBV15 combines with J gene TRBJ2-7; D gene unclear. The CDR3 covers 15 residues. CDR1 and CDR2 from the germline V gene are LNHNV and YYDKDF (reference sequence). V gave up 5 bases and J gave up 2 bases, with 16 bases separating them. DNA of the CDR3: TGTGCCACCAGCCCACCGCCTGACACAGCCTACGAGCAGTACTTC. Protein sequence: CATSPPPDTAYEQYF.

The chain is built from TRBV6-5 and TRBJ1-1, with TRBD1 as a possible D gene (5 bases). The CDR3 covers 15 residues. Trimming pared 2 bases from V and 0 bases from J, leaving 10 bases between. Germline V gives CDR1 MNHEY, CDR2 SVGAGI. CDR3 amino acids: CASSYQGLVNTEAFF. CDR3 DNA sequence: TGTGCCAGCAGTTACCAGGGATTGGTGAACACTGAAGCTTTCTTT.

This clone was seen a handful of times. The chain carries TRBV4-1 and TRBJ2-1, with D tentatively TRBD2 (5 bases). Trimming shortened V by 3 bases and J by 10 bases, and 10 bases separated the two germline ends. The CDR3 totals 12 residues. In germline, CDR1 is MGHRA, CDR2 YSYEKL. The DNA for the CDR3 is TGCGCCAGCAGCCAGCCCGGGGTAGAGCAGTTCTTC. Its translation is CASSQPGVEQFF.

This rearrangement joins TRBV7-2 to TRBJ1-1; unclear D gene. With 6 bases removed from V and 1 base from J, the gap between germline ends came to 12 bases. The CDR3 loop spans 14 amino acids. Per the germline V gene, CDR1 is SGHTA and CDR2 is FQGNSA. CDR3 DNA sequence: TGTGCCAGCAGTTACGGACGGACGAACACTGAAGCTTTCTTT. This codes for CASSYGRTNTEAFF.

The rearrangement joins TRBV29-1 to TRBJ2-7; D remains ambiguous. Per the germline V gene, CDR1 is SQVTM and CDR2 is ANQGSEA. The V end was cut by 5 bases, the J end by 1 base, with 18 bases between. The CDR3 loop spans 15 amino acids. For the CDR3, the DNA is TGCAGCGTTATCCGCCCGGACGGCGGTTCCTACGAGCAGTACTTC. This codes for CSVIRPDGGSYEQYF.

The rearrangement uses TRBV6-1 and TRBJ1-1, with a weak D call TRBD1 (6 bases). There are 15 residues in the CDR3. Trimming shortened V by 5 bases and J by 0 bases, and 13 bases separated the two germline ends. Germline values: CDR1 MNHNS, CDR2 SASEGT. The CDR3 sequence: CASSPWTEMNTEAFF. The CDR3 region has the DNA TGTGCCAGCAGTCCCTGGACAGAGATGAACACTGAAGCTTTCTTT.

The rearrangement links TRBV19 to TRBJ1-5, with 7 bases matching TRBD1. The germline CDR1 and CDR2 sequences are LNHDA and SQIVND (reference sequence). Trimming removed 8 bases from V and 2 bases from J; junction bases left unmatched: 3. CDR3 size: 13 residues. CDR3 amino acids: CASHGQGNQPQHF. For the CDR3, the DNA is TGTGCCAGTCACGGACAGGGCAATCAGCCCCAGCATTTT.

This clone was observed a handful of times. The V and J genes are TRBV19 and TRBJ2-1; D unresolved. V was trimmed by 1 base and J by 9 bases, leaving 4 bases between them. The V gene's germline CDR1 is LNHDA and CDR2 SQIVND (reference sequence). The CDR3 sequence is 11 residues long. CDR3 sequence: CASSIGAEQFF. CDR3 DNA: TGTGCCAGTAGTATAGGAGCTGAGCAGTTCTTC.

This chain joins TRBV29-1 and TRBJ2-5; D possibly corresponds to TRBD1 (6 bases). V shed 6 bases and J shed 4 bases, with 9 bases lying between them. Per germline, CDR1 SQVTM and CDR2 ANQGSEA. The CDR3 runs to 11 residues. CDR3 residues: CSVTGRETQYF. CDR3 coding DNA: TGCAGCGTCACAGGGAGAGAGACCCAGTACTTC.

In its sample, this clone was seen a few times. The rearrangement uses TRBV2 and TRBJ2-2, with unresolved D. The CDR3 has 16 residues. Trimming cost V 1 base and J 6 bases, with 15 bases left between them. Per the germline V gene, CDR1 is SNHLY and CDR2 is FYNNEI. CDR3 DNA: TGTGCCAGCAGTGAAGGCCGGCGGAGAATCCCCGGGGAGCTGTTTTTT. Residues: CASSEGRRRIPGELFF.

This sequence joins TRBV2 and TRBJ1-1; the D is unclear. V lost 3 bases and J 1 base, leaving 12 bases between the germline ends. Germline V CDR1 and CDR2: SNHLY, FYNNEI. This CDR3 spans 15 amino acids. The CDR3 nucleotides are TGTGCCAGCAGTGACGGAAGAGGGCAGAACACTGAAGCTTTCTTT. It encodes CASSDGRGQNTEAFF.

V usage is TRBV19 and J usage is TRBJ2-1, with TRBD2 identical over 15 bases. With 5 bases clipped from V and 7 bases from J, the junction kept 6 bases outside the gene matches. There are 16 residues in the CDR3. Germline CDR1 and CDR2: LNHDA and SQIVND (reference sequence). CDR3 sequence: CASSGLAGGPGNEQFF. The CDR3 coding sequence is TGTGCCAGTAGTGGACTAGCGGGGGGGCCGGGGAATGAGCAGTTCTTC.

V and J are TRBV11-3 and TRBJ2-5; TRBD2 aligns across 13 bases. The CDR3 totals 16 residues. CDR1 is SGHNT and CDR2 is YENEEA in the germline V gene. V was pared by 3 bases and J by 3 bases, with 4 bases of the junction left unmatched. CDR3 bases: TGTGCCAGCAGCTTGGGGACTAGCGGGGCCAAAGAGACCCAGTACTTC. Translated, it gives CASSLGTSGAKETQYF.

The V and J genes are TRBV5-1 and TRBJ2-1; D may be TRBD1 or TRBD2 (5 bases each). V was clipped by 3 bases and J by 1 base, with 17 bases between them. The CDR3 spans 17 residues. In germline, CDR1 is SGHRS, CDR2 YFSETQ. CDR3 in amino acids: CASSSRDRGWSYNEQFF. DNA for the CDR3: TGCGCCAGCAGCTCACGGGATAGGGGATGGTCCTACAATGAGCAGTTCTTC. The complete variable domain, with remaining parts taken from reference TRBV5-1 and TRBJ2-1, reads KAGVTQTPRYLIKTRGQQVTLSCSPISGHRSVSWYQQTPGQGLQFLFEYFSETQRNKGNFPGRFSGRQFSNSRSEMNVSTLELGDSALYLCASSSRDRGWSYNEQFFGPGTRLTVL.

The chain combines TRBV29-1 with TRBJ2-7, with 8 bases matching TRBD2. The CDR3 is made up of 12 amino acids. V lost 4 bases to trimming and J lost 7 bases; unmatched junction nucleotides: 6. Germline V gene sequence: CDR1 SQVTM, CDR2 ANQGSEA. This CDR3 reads CSVVRGAGEQYF. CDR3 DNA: TGCAGCGTTGTGCGGGGGGCAGGGGAGCAGTACTTC.

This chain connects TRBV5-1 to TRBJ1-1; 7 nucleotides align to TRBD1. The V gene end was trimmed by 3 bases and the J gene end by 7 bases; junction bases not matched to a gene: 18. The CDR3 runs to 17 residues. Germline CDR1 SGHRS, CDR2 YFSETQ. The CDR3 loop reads CASSWGPRQGSLGEAFF. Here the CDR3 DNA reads TGCGCCAGCAGCTGGGGACCTCGACAGGGCTCCCTCGGTGAAGCTTTCTTT.

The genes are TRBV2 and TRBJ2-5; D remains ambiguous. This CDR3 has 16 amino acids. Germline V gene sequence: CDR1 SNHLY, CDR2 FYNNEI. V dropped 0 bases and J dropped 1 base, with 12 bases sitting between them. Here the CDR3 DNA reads TGTGCCAGCAGTGAAGCGGAGACGAAAGTCCAAGAGACCCAGTACTTC. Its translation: CASSEAETKVQETQYF.

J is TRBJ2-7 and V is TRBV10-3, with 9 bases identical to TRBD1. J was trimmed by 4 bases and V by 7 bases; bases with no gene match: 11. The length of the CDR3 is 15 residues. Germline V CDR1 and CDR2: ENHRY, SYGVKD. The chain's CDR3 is CAIKMDRGSLYEQYF. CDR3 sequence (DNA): TGTGCCATCAAAATGGACAGGGGATCTTTGTACGAGCAGTACTTC.

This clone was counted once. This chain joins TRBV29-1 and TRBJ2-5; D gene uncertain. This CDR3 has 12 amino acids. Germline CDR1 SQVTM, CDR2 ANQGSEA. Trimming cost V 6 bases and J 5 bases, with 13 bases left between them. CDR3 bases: TGCAGCGTCTGGGCCTACTGGGAGACCCAGTACTTC. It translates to CSVWAYWETQYF.

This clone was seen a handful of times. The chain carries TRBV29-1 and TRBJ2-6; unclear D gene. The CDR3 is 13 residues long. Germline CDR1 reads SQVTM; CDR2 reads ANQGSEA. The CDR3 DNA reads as TGCCCACGTTGGGCCTCAGGGGCCAACGTCCTGACTTTC. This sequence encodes CPRWASGANVLTF.

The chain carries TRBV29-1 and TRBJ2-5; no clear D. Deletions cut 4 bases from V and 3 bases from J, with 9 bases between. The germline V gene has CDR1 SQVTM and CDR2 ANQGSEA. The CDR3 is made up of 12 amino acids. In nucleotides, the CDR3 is TGCAGCGTTGTCCCCAGGAAAGAGACCCAGTACTTC. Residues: CSVVPRKETQYF. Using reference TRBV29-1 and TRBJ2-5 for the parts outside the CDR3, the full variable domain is SAVISQKPSRDICQRGTSLTIQCQVDSQVTMMFWYRQQPGQSLTLIATANQGSEATYESGFVIDKFPISRPNLTFSTLTVSNMSPEDSSIYLCSVVPRKETQYFGPGTRLLVL.

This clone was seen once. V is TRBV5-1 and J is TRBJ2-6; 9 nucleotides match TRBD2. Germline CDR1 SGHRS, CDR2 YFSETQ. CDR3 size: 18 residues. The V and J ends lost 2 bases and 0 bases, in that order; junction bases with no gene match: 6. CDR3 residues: CASSLLAGAISGANVLTF. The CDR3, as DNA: TGCGCCAGCAGCTTACTAGCGGGTGCTATCTCTGGGGCCAACGTCCTGACTTTC.

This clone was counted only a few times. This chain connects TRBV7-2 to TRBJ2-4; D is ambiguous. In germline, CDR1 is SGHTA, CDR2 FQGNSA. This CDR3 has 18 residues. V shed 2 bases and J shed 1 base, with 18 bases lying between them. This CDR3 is CASSLTTGRAGAKNIQYF. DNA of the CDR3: TGTGCCAGCAGCTTAACGACTGGCCGGGCTGGGGCCAAAAACATTCAGTACTTC.

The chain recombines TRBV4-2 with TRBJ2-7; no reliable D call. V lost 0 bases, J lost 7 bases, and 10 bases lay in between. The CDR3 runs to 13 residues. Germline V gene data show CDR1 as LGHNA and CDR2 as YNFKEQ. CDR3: CASSQEVGAEQYF. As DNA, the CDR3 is TGTGCCAGCAGCCAAGAGGTTGGCGCGGAGCAGTACTTC.

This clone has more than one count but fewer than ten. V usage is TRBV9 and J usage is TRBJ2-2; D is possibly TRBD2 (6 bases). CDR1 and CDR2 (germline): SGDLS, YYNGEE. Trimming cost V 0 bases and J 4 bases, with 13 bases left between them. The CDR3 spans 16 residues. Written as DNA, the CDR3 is TGTGCCAGCAGCGTAGGACCGGGGGTTGGCACCGGGGAGCTGTTTTTT. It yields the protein CASSVGPGVGTGELFF. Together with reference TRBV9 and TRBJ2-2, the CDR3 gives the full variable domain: DSGVTQTPKHLITATGQRVTLRCSPRSGDLSVYWYQQSLDQGLQFLIQYYNGEERAKGNILERFSAQQFPDLHSELNLSSLELGDSALYFCASSVGPGVGTGELFFGEGSRLTVL.

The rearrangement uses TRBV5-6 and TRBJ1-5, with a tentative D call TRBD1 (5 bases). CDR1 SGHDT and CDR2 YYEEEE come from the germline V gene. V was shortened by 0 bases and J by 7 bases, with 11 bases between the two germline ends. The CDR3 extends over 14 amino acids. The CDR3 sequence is CASSLAGLYQPQHF. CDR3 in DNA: TGTGCCAGCAGCTTGGCGGGGCTCTACCAGCCCCAGCATTTT.

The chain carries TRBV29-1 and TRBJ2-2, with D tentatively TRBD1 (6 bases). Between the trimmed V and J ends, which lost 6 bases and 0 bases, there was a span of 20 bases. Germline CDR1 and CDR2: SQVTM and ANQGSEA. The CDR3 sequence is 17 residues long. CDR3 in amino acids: CSVFGALTGPNTGELFF. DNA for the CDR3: TGCAGCGTGTTTGGGGCACTGACAGGACCGAACACCGGGGAGCTGTTTTTT.

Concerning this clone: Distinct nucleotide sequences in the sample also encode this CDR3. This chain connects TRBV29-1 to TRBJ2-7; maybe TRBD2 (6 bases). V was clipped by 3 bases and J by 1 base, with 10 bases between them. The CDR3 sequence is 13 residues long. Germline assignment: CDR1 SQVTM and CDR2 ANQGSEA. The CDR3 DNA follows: TGCAGCGTTGACCCCGGGGGATCCTACGAGCAGTACTTC. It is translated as CSVDPGGSYEQYF.